These 25 T cell receptor beta chains were sequenced from one sample in a study of T cell repertoires in cytomegalovirus infection (dated by TCRdb to between 2019 and 2020). The sequencer listed for this sample is Illumina HiSeq 1500. Starting from the raw public reads, TCRdb applied fastp trimming at Q25, assembled clones with MiXCR and retained in-frame beta chains. Duplicate CDR3 protein sequences are folded into a single record with the most common DNA and genes. Within this sample are around 180,000 distinct CDR3 sequences, with roughly 30% of them counted one time only. The ten largest clonotypes hold 31% of the sample. The specimen sequenced was PBMCs. The receptors were sampled from a human donor in good health (CMV status not recorded). Some clones in this sample may be carry-over from other donors' samples.

This clonotype appeared a few times. The rearrangement joins TRBV7-3 to TRBJ2-2; D remains ambiguous. This CDR3 contains 13 residues. Germline CDR1 is SGHTA and CDR2 is FQGTGA. The V and J ends lost 0 bases and 4 bases respectively, with 3 bases between them. CDR3 nucleotide sequence: TGTGCCAGCAGCTTAACAGCCACCGGGGAGCTGTTTTTT. Translating gives CASSLTATGELFF.

Points on this clonotype: This may be a read error: a much more frequent sequence differs by one nucleotide. The chain has TRBV7-3 and TRBJ2-3; D is unresolved. This CDR3 comprises 14 residues. The V end was cut by 2 bases, the J end by 6 bases, with 12 bases between. Germline V gene sequence: CDR1 SGHTA, CDR2 FQGTGA. The CDR3 region has the DNA TGTGCCAGCAGCTTAGGCCTGGTCCCCGATACGCAGTATTTT. Translated: CASSLGLVPDTQYF.

This sequence joins TRBV7-3 and TRBJ2-2, with TRBD1 as a possible D gene (5 bases). Between the trimmed V and J ends, which lost 6 bases and 1 base, there was a span of 12 bases. The CDR3 is 15 amino acids. Germline V gene sequence: CDR1 SGHTA, CDR2 FQGTGA. The CDR3 nucleotides read TGTGCCAGCAGTTTCGACAGTCGGAACACCGGGGAGCTGTTTTTT. It translates to CASSFDSRNTGELFF. Full variable domain (missing parts from reference TRBV7-3 and TRBJ2-2): GAGVSQTPSNKVTEKGKYVELRCDPISGHTALYWYRQSLGQGPEFLIYFQGTGAADDSGLPNDRFFAVRPEGSVSTLKIQRTERGDSAVYLCASSFDSRNTGELFFGEGSRLTVL.

V is TRBV5-1 and J is TRBJ2-3; a possible D gene is TRBD1 (5 bases). Germline loops: CDR1 SGHRS, CDR2 YFSETQ. The germline V and J ends were trimmed by 2 bases and 0 bases, with 7 bases remaining between them. The CDR3 is 14 residues long. CDR3 sequence reads: CASSFQGSTDTQYF. As DNA, the CDR3 is TGCGCCAGCAGCTTTCAGGGTAGCACAGATACGCAGTATTTT.

This clonotype came up a few times. The gene calls are TRBV7-9 and TRBJ1-1; possibly TRBD1 for D (5 bases). The CDR3 is 17 residues long. V was trimmed by 5 bases and J by 3 bases, leaving 22 bases between them. Per germline, CDR1 SEHNR and CDR2 FQNEAQ (reference sequence). The CDR3 reads CASSPTHGGILDTEAFF. In DNA, the CDR3 is TGTGCCAGCAGCCCGACCCATGGGGGGATTCTGGACACTGAAGCTTTCTTT.

CDR3 sequence (DNA): TGTGCCAGCGGCAGGTTAAACTCTGGAAACACCATATATTTT. As protein: CASGRLNSGNTIYF. The chain uses TRBV6-5 and TRBJ1-3; the D is unclear. The CDR3 extends over 14 amino acids. Trimming cost V 8 bases and J 0 bases, with 11 bases left between them. The germline CDR1 and CDR2 sequences are MNHEY and SVGAGI.

The chain employs TRBV2 and TRBJ2-3; D perhaps matches TRBD2 (6 bases). Germline-derived CDR1 and CDR2 are SNHLY and FYNNEI. This CDR3 contains 15 residues. V shed 6 bases and J shed 2 bases, with 15 bases lying between them. CDR3 bases: TGTGCCAGCAGGGAGCCGGGACTGAACACAGATACGCAGTATTTT. The encoded protein is CASREPGLNTDTQYF.

As concerns this clonotype: A read error may produce the germline difference seen at one junction end. The rearrangement joins TRBV10-3 to TRBJ2-5; TRBD1 is a possible D gene (5 bases). This CDR3 is 13 amino acids long. Per germline, CDR1 ENHRY and CDR2 SYGVKD. CDR3 DNA sequence: TGTGCTACCAGGGCGGTCCCAGAAGAGACCCGGTACTTC. Its translation: CATRAVPEETRYF.

This sequence joins TRBV3-1 and TRBJ1-1; D is undetermined. Between the trimmed V and J ends, which lost 6 bases and 4 bases, there was a span of 18 bases. The V gene's germline CDR1 is LGHDT and CDR2 YNNKEL (reference sequence). CDR3 length: 15 residues. CDR3 loop: CASRRTGILGTEAFF. CDR3 DNA: TGTGCCAGCAGACGAACTGGGATCCTTGGCACTGAAGCTTTCTTT. Combining the CDR3 with reference TRBV3-1 and TRBJ1-1 gives the whole variable domain DTAVSQTPKYLVTQMGNDKSIKCEQNLGHDTMYWYKQDSKKFLKIMFSYNNKELIINETVPNRFSPKSPDKAHLNLHINSLELGDSAVYFCASRRTGILGTEAFFGQGTRLTVV.

This clonotype came up many times. The chain recombines TRBV7-2 with TRBJ1-1; D is possibly TRBD1 (6 bases). V shed 6 bases and J shed 2 bases, with 13 bases lying between them. The CDR3 has 14 amino acids. Germline-derived CDR1 and CDR2 are SGHTA and FQGNSA. The CDR3 loop reads CASRRDNSNTEAFF. In nucleotides, the CDR3 is TGTGCCAGCAGGCGGGACAATTCAAACACTGAAGCTTTCTTT.

In this sample, this clonotype turned up many times. This chain connects TRBV7-2 to TRBJ1-2; 7 bases match TRBD1. This CDR3 comprises 16 residues. The junction had 11 bases not matched to a gene; V was cut back by 4 bases and J by 3 bases. CDR1 is SGHTA and CDR2 is FQGNSA in the germline V gene. CDR3 sequence: CASSSSLTGDYYGYTF. For the CDR3, the DNA is TGTGCCAGCAGCTCATCCCTTACAGGGGATTACTATGGCTACACCTTC.

V and J are TRBV19 and TRBJ1-5; D is uncertain. The CDR3 totals 15 residues. The germline CDR1 and CDR2 sequences are LNHDA and SQIVND (reference sequence). Trimming pared 3 bases from V and 0 bases from J, leaving 9 bases between. Here the CDR3 reads CASSIVDTSNQPQHF. The DNA for the CDR3 is TGTGCCAGTAGTATCGTTGACACTAGCAATCAGCCCCAGCATTTT. The full variable domain, completed using reference TRBV19 and TRBJ1-5, is DGGITQSPKYLFRKEGQNVTLSCEQNLNHDAMYWYRQDPGQGLRLIYYSQIVNDFQKGDIAEGYSVSREKKESFPLTVTSAQKNPTAFYLCASSIVDTSNQPQHFGDGTRLSIL.

The chain is built from TRBV7-9 and TRBJ1-1; D gene unclear. Germline CDR1 reads SEHNR; CDR2 reads FQNEAQ (reference sequence). The CDR3 loop spans 14 amino acids. V gave up 7 bases and J gave up 3 bases, with 15 bases separating them. The CDR3 here is CASILGGFDTEAFF. CDR3 nucleotide sequence: TGTGCCAGCATCCTAGGCGGTTTCGACACTGAAGCTTTCTTT.

CDR3: CASSPLMNTEAFF. The CDR3 bases are TGTGCCAGTAGTCCACTCATGAACACTGAAGCTTTCTTT. The chain has TRBV19 and TRBJ1-1; no definite D call. Germline V gene lookup returns CDR1 LNHDA and CDR2 SQIVND (reference sequence). The CDR3 has 13 amino acids. V lost 5 bases and J lost 0, with 7 bases in between.

The V call is TRBV2, the J call TRBJ1-3, with D perhaps matching TRBD1 (6 bases). The CDR3 runs to 16 residues. Germline V gives CDR1 SNHLY, CDR2 FYNNEI. V dropped 6 bases and J dropped 0 bases, with 15 bases sitting between them. The CDR3 region has the DNA TGTGCCAGCAGGGGAGACAGGACATACTCTGGAAACACCATATATTTT. It encodes CASRGDRTYSGNTIYF.

The table lists this clonotype with a few counts. The CDR3 bases are TGCAGCGTTGGGACTAGCGGGGCCACGAACACCGGGGAGCTGTTTTTT. This translates into CSVGTSGATNTGELFF. V usage is TRBV29-1 and J usage is TRBJ2-2, with TRBD2 matching 12 bases. This CDR3 region has 16 residues. The trim removed 4 bases at V and 0 bases at J, leaving 3 bases unmatched. The germline V gene encodes CDR1 SQVTM and CDR2 ANQGSEA.

This clonotype occurred a few times. The V gene is TRBV2, the J gene TRBJ2-5; 11 bases align to TRBD2. In germline, CDR1 is SNHLY, CDR2 FYNNEI. The junction had 5 bases not matched to a gene; V was cut back by 0 bases and J by 5 bases. The length of the CDR3 is 16 residues. This chain's CDR3 is CASSEAGLAAQETQYF. CDR3 nucleotides: TGTGCCAGCAGTGAAGCGGGACTAGCGGCCCAGGAGACCCAGTACTTC.

Remarks on this clonotype: Since no conserved phenylalanine or tryptophan closes the CDR3, a read error is the likely cause. V and J are TRBV7-2 and TRBJ2-5; 10 positions match TRBD1. V shed 1 base, J shed 1 base, and the junction held 3 bases outside the gene matches. CDR1 and CDR2 (germline): SGHTA, FQGNSA. This CDR3 spans 16 amino acids. The CDR3 DNA sequence: TGTGCCAGCAGCTTAGGTCGGACAGGGGGCCAAGAGACCCAGTACTTA. Translation gives CASSLGRTGGQETQYL.

This clonotype has just a few counts. This chain uses TRBV2 with TRBJ1-5; D may be TRBD1 (5 bases). Trimming left V 2 bases short and J 7 bases short, with 18 bases between. This CDR3 contains 16 residues. From germline, CDR1 is SNHLY and CDR2 FYNNEI. Here the CDR3 reads CASSEWGLPRGQPQHF. Written as DNA, the CDR3 is TGTGCCAGCAGTGAATGGGGACTCCCCCGTGGGCAGCCCCAGCATTTT.

In its sample, this clonotype was seen many times. V is TRBV6-6 and J is TRBJ1-1, with 12 bases aligning to TRBD1. From germline, CDR1 is MNHNY and CDR2 SVGAGI (reference sequence). The CDR3 contains 15 residues. With 6 bases clipped from V and 5 bases from J, the junction kept 7 bases outside the gene matches. This chain's CDR3 is CASSPRDRGRTEAFF. CDR3 sequence (DNA): TGTGCCAGCAGCCCCCGGGACAGGGGGCGGACTGAAGCTTTCTTT.

The chain employs TRBV18 and TRBJ2-4; D is possibly TRBD1 (6 bases). The CDR3 covers 13 residues. In germline, CDR1 is KGHSH, CDR2 LQKENI. V lost 1 base and J lost 7, with 8 bases in between. CDR3: CASSPQRGNIQYF. Written as DNA, the CDR3 is TGTGCCAGCTCACCACAGAGGGGGAACATTCAGTACTTC. Complete variable domain (other parts from reference TRBV18 and TRBJ2-4): NAGVMQNPRHLVRRRGQEARLRCSPMKGHSHVYWYRQLPEEGLKFMVYLQKENIIDESGMPKERFSAEFPKEGPSILRIQQVVRGDSAAYFCASSPQRGNIQYFGAGTRLSVL.

This clonotype was detected only a few times. This sequence joins TRBV7-6 and TRBJ1-4; D remains unclear. Trimming removed 4 bases at V and 8 bases at J, with 5 bases between. CDR3 length: 11 amino acids. Germline V lookup: CDR1 SGHVS, CDR2 FNYEAQ. DNA for the CDR3: TGTGCCAGCAGCTCTCAAGAAAAACTGTTTTTT. The encoded protein is CASSSQEKLFF. The complete variable domain, with remaining parts taken from reference TRBV7-6 and TRBJ1-4, reads GAGVSQSPRYKVTKRGQDVALRCDPISGHVSLYWYRQALGQGPEFLTYFNYEAQQDKSGLPNDRFSAERPEGSISTLTIQRTEQRDSAMYRCASSSQEKLFFGSGTQLSVL.

The chain carries TRBV20-1 and TRBJ1-1; D possibly corresponds to TRBD1 (5 bases). CDR1 and CDR2 from the germline V gene are DFQATT and SNEGSKA (reference sequence). The V gene lost 7 bases and the J gene lost 1 base, with 19 bases spanning the gap. CDR3 length: 15 residues. CDR3 in amino acids: CSGGGVQAANTEAFF. The CDR3 nucleotides read TGCAGTGGGGGAGGGGTTCAGGCCGCGAACACTGAAGCTTTCTTT.

The chain links TRBV20-1 to TRBJ1-2, with TRBD1 matching over 7 bases. After removal of 5 bases from V and 4 bases from J, the junction contained 7 bases not matched to a gene. This CDR3 is built from 13 residues. Germline V lookup: CDR1 DFQATT, CDR2 SNEGSKA (reference sequence). DNA of the CDR3: TGCAGTGCTCCGAGGGGGCGCGCCTATGGCTACACCTTC. Translation: CSAPRGRAYGYTF.

This clonotype has just a few counts. This chain links TRBV11-2 with TRBJ2-5, with TRBD2 matching over 9 bases. Germline CDR1 is SGHAT and CDR2 is FQNNGV. After removal of 4 bases from V and 1 base from J, the junction contained 7 bases not matched to a gene. This CDR3 spans 16 amino acids. CDR3 DNA: TGTGCCAGCAGCTCAAGACTAGCGGCCTTCCAAGAGACCCAGTACTTC. Its translation is CASSSRLAAFQETQYF.